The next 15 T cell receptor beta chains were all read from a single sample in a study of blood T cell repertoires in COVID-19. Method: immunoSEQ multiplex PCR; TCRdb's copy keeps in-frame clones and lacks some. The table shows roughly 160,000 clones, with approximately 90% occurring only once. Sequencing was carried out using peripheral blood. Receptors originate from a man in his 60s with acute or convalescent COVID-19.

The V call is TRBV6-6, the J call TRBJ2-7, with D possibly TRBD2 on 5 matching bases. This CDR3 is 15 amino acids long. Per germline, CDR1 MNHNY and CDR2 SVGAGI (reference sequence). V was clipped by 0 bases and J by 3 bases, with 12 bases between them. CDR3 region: CASSYSRAPHYEQYV. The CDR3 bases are TGTGCCAGCAGTTACTCGCGGGCACCTCACTACGAGCAGTACGTC.

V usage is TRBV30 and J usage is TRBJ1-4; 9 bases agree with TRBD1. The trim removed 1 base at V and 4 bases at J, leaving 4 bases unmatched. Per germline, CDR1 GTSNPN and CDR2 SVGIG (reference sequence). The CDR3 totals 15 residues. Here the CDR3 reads CAWSGGQGLNEKLFF. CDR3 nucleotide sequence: TGTGCCTGGAGTGGGGGACAGGGTCTTAATGAAAAACTGTTTTTT.

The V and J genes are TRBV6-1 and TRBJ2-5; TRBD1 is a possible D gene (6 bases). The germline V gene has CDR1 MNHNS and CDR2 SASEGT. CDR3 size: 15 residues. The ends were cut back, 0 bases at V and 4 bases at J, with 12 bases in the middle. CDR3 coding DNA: TGTGCCAGCAGTGAAGCGCTTCGGGACACAGAGACCCAGTACTTC. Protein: CASSEALRDTETQYF.

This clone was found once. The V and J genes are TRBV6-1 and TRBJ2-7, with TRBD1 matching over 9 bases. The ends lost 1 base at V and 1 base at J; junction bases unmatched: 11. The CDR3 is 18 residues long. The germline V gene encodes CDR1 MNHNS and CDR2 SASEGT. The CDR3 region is CASSEGRTGAAFSYEQYV. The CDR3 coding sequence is TGTGCCAGCAGTGAAGGTAGGACAGGGGCCGCCTTTTCCTACGAGCAGTACGTC.

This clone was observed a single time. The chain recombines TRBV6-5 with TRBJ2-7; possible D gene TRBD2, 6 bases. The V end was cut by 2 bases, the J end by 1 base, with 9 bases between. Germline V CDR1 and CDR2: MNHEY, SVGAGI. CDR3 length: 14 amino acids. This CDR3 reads CASSYAGPSYEQYF. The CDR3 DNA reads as TGTGCCAGCAGTTACGCGGGACCATCCTACGAGCAGTACTTC.

In DNA, the CDR3 is TGTGCCACCAGTGACTCACCCGGGACTAGCGGGAGTTTCTTC. This gives the protein CATSDSPGTSGSFF. The V call is TRBV24-1, the J call TRBJ2-1, with 14 bases aligning to TRBD2. The ends lost 4 bases at V and 16 bases at J; junction bases unmatched: 8. CDR3 length: 14 amino acids. Per the germline V gene, CDR1 is KGHDR and CDR2 is SFDVKD.

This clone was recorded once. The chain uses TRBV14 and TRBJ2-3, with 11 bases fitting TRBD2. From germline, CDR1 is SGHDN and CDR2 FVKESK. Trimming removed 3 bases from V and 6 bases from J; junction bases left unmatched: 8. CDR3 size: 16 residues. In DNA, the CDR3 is TGTGCCAGCAGCCAGAGACTAGCGGGATTGTCGGATACGCAGTATTTT. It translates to CASSQRLAGLSDTQYF.

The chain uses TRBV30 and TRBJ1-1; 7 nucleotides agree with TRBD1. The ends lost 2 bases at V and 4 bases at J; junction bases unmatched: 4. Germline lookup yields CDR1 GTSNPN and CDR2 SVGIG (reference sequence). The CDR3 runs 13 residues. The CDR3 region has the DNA TGTGCCTGGAGTCAGGGGGTGGTCACTGAAGCTTTCTTT. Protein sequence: CAWSQGVVTEAFF.

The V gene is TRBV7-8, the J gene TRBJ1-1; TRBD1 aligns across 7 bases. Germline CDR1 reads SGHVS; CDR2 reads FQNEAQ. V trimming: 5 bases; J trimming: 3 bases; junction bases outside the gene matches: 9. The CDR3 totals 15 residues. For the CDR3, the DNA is TGTGCCAGCAGCCACCTCGACAGGGAGGACACTGAAGCTTTCTTT. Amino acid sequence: CASSHLDREDTEAFF.

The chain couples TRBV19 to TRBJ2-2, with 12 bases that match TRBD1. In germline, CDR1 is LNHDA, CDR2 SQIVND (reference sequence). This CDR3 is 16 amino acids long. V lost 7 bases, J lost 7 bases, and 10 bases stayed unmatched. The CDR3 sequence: CASNPRDRGQGGELFF. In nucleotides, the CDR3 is TGTGCCAGTAATCCTCGGGACAGGGGGCAGGGCGGGGAGCTGTTTTTT.

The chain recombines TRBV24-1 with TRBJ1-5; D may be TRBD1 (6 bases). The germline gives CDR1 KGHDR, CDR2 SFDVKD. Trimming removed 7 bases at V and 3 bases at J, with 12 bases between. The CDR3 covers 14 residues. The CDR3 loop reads CATSAGVANQPQHF. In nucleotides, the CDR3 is TGTGCCACCAGCGCAGGGGTGGCCAATCAGCCCCAGCATTTT.

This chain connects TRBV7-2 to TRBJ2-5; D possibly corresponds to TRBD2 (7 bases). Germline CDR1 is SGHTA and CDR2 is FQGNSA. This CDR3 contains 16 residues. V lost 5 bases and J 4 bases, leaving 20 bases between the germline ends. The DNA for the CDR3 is TGTGCCAGCAGCCTTGGGGGGGCGCGGGGGCGAGAGACCCAGTACTTC. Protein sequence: CASSLGGARGRETQYF. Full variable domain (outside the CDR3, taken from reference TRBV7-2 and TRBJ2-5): GAGVSQSPSNKVTEKGKDVELRCDPISGHTALYWYRQSLGQGLEFLIYFQGNSAPDKSGLPSDRFSAERTGGSVSTLTIQRTQQEDSAVYLCASSLGGARGRETQYFGPGTRLLVL.

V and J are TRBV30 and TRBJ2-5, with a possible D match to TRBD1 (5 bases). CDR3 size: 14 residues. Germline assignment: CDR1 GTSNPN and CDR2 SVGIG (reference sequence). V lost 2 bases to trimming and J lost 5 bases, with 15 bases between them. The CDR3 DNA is TGTGCCTGGAGTCGGGCTCCGAAGGGGGAGACCCAGTACTTC. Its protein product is CAWSRAPKGETQYF.

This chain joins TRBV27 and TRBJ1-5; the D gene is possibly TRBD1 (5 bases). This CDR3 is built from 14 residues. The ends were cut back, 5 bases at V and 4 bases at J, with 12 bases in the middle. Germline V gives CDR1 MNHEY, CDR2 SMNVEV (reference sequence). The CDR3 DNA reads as TGTGCCAGCAGTCCGGCAGGGCTTAATCAGCCCCAGCATTTT. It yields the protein CASSPAGLNQPQHF.

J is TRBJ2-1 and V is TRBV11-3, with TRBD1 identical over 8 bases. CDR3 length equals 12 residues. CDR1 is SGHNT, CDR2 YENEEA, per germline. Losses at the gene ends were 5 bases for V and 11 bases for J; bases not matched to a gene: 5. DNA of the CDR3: TGTGCCAGCAGCGAGACAGGGGATCAGCAGTTCTTC. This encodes CASSETGDQQFF. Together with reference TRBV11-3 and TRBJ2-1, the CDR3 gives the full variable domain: EAGVVQSPRYKIIEKKQPVAFWCNPISGHNTLYWYLQNLGQGPELLIRYENEEAVDDSQLPKDRFSAERLKGVDSTLKIQPAELGDSAVYLCASSETGDQQFFGPGTRLTVL.